These 7 T cell receptor beta chains were sequenced from one sample in a study of identical twins. Via MiXCR, TCRdb re-called the 5' RACE reads, giving one row per CDR3 protein. This table holds some 730,000 distinct CDR3 sequences, roughly 20% found once. These data also featured in a second study, about T cells expressing NK-cell markers.

Material: PBMCs. The receptors originated from a woman aged 18-35 years in good health.

The chain joins TRBV7-2 to TRBJ2-7; D is perhaps TRBD1 (5 bases). The CDR3 length is 16 residues. The germline V gene encodes CDR1 SGHTA and CDR2 FQGNSA. Trimming stripped 5 bases from V and 5 bases from J, with 22 bases between. In nucleotides, the CDR3 is TGTGCCAGCAGCGCGCTAACAGGTCCCGTTAGCCACGAGCAGTACTTC. This sequence encodes CASSALTGPVSHEQYF.

J is TRBJ2-2 and V is TRBV5-1; D unresolved. Trimming removed 0 bases at V and 5 bases at J, with 8 bases between. The CDR3 runs to 14 residues. The germline CDR1 and CDR2 sequences are SGHRS and YFSETQ. CDR3 coding DNA: TGCGCCAGCAGCTTGGCCGTTACTACCGGGGAGCTGTTTTTT. It is translated as CASSLAVTTGELFF.

This rearrangement joins TRBV15 to TRBJ2-3; D gene unclear. The CDR3 has 14 residues. V dropped 8 bases and J dropped 2 bases, with 14 bases sitting between them. Per germline, CDR1 LNHNV and CDR2 YYDKDF (reference sequence). The CDR3, as DNA: TGTGCCACCCGAGATTCGGGCGTCACAGATACGCAGTATTTT. This sequence encodes CATRDSGVTDTQYF.

In its sample, this clonotype was seen a few times. The chain joins TRBV5-1 to TRBJ2-7; D may be TRBD2 (5 bases). This CDR3 comprises 15 residues. V was shortened by 3 bases and J by 0 bases, with 13 bases between the two germline ends. Germline-derived CDR1 and CDR2 are SGHRS and YFSETQ. This CDR3 reads CASSWSGKSSYEQYF. DNA for the CDR3: TGCGCCAGCAGCTGGAGCGGAAAGAGCTCCTACGAGCAGTACTTC.

The rearrangement links TRBV5-1 to TRBJ2-5, with 9 bases aligning to TRBD1. Germline V gives CDR1 SGHRS, CDR2 YFSETQ. With 0 bases clipped from V and 5 bases from J, the junction kept 5 bases outside the gene matches. This CDR3 has 15 amino acids. The chain's CDR3 is CASSLAGQGRETQYF. The CDR3 nucleotides read TGCGCCAGCAGCTTGGCTGGACAGGGGAGGGAGACCCAGTACTTC.

The J gene is TRBJ1-1, the V gene TRBV5-5, with D perhaps TRBD1 (6 bases). This CDR3 contains 15 residues. Germline CDR1 and CDR2: SGHKS and YYEKEE (reference sequence). V lost 4 bases and J 1 base, leaving 14 bases between the germline ends. CDR3 bases: TGTGCCAGCAGCATCGCAGGGGACCGGAACACTGAAGCTTTCTTT. Translating gives CASSIAGDRNTEAFF.

This clonotype was observed a few times. The gene calls are TRBV27 and TRBJ1-2; D gene uncertain. The ends were cut back, 6 bases at V and 4 bases at J, with 15 bases in the middle. From germline, CDR1 is MNHEY and CDR2 SMNVEV (reference sequence). The CDR3 consists of 14 residues. The CDR3 sequence is CASSPTRSSYGYTF. The CDR3 region has the DNA TGTGCCAGCAGCCCCACCCGCTCTAGCTATGGCTACACCTTC.